This T cell receptor (beta chain) was identified during a study of regulatory T cells in long-lasting Graves disease. Whole-study findings and limits: Persistent disease showed a preference for TRBV28, TRBJ1-2 and TRBJ2-5. Persistent patients shared more public clonotypes (about 2,700) than newly diagnosed patients (roughly 960). Persistent Graves' patients had lower TCR diversity than newly diagnosed ones.

V lost 9 bases, J lost 4 bases, and 6 bases stayed unmatched. The V gene's germline CDR1 is ENHRY and CDR2 SYGVKD. The CDR3 loop spans 13 amino acids. Time point noted: persistent/refractory GD, antithyroid drugs over 5 years with positive TRAb. Isolated PBMC RNA provided the starting material for the TCR library. Assembly of TCR beta libraries relied on iRepertoire HTBI primers together with Arm-PCR of CDR3 regions. Original handling: From all samples, identification returned 11 to 15 TRBJ and approximately 67 TRBV segments. TCRdb passed the multiplex PCR reads through MiXCR, listing each CDR3 protein once. The V and J calls reflect TCRdb's pipeline rather than the authors' work. The table lists nearly 350,000 distinct CDR3 sequences, about 20% of them singletons, with 25% to 30% in the top ten. The sample holds many counts of this clonotype. Its cognate antigen is unknown.

This chain joins TRBV10-3 and TRBJ2-5; 9 bases are shared with TRBD1. The source of this sequence is a female donor with Graves disease. The sequences come from peripheral blood mononuclear cells (PBMCs), collected when the disease was refractory, from a patient treated with antithyroid drugs. CDR3 DNA sequence: TGTGCCATTGGGACAGGGACGGGAGAGACCCAGTACTTC. It encodes CAIGTGTGETQYF.